These 26 T cell receptor beta chains came from one sample sequenced in a study of identical twins (dated by TCRdb to 2016 to 2017). Preparation of the library involved 5' RACE. These reads were obtained on an Illumina HiSeq 2000. In-frame beta chains were kept once TCRdb had trimmed the public reads at Q25 with fastp and called clones with MiXCR. Rows merge per CDR3 protein into single entries with the most common DNA and genes. This sample comprises approximately 220,000 distinct CDR3 sequences, approximately 7.8% of them detected only once. The ten top clones hold around 5% of the sample. This sample was shared with a second study, whose subject was yellow fever vaccine responses in identical twins.

The sample comprised CD8+ T cells sorted from blood. The receptor set was obtained from a woman under 30 in good health.

This clonotype was counted only a few times. This chain joins TRBV13 and TRBJ2-1; 12 nucleotides align to TRBD2. The germline V gene has CDR1 PRHDT and CDR2 FYEKMQ (reference sequence). V lost 6 bases and J lost 7; bases outside the gene matches: 7. CDR3 length equals 15 residues. CDR3 amino acids: CASRLTSGSENEQFF. The CDR3 coding sequence is TGTGCCAGCAGGCTGACTAGCGGGAGTGAAAATGAGCAGTTCTTC.

About this clonotype: This sequence may be a read error, since a much larger clone differs from it by one base. The chain employs TRBV5-1 and TRBJ2-2, with no clear D. Trimming took off 6 bases at V and 0 bases at J, with 9 bases between the two ends. This CDR3 is built from 14 residues. Per the germline V gene, CDR1 is SGHRS and CDR2 is YFSETQ. The CDR3 here is CASNAGANTGELFF. The CDR3 DNA sequence: TGCGCCAGCAACGCCGGAGCGAACACCGGGGAGCTGTTTTTT.

The CDR3 sequence is CASSLAYSPSYEQYF. For the CDR3, the DNA is TGTGCCAGCAGCTTGGCCTATTCCCCCTCCTACGAGCAGTACTTC. The chain recombines TRBV5-4 with TRBJ2-7, with D uncertain. V shed 0 bases and J shed 0 bases, with 10 bases lying between them. The CDR3 runs to 15 residues. Germline CDR1 reads SGHNT; CDR2 reads YYREEE (reference sequence).

This clonotype was recorded a few times. The chain links TRBV20-1 to TRBJ2-1, with D unclear. This CDR3 is 15 amino acids long. Trimming left V 2 bases short and J 0 bases short, with 11 bases between. CDR1 and CDR2 (germline): DFQATT, SNEGSKA (reference sequence). The CDR3 here is CSARSRRSSYNEQFF. The CDR3 DNA reads as TGCAGTGCTAGATCGCGCAGGAGCTCCTACAATGAGCAGTTCTTC.

This clonotype occurred many times. CDR3 amino acids: CASSLGTPSSNEQFF. The DNA of the CDR3 is TGTGCCAGCAGTTTAGGGACCCCCTCTAGCAATGAGCAGTTCTTC. This chain uses TRBV12-3 or TRBV12-4 with TRBJ2-1, with D hard to call. Trimming took 1 base from V and 6 from J, leaving 13 bases between them. There are 15 residues in the CDR3.

V is TRBV27 and J is TRBJ2-6; TRBD2 might be the D (6 bases). Germline V gene data show CDR1 as MNHEY and CDR2 as SMNVEV (reference sequence). Trimming stripped 6 bases from V and 0 bases from J, with 15 bases between. This CDR3 is 17 amino acids long. The CDR3 sequence is CASSLSWGDSGANVLTF. CDR3 DNA sequence: TGTGCCAGCAGCCTAAGTTGGGGGGACTCTGGGGCCAACGTCCTGACTTTC.

CDR3 bases: TGTGCCAGCAGCCCCCGGCGCACTTTGGAGACCCAGTACTTC. Protein: CASSPRRTLETQYF. This chain connects TRBV7-8 to TRBJ2-5, with D unresolved. Germline V gene sequence: CDR1 SGHVS, CDR2 FQNEAQ. The CDR3 spans 14 residues. Trimming left V 5 bases short and J 5 bases short, with 15 bases between.

The chain links TRBV12-3 or TRBV12-4 to TRBJ2-3; TRBD1 might be the D (5 bases). The V end lost 2 bases, the J end lost 0 bases, and 9 bases lay between the germline ends. There are 15 residues in the CDR3. The CDR3 loop reads CASSLLDTSTDTQYF. The CDR3 DNA reads as TGTGCCAGCAGTTTATTGGACACCAGCACAGATACGCAGTATTTT.

The chain has TRBV5-6 and TRBJ1-2, with a tentative D call TRBD1 (5 bases). CDR3 size: 12 residues. Trimming shortened V by 6 bases and J by 8 bases, and 14 bases separated the two germline ends. Germline lookup yields CDR1 SGHDT and CDR2 YYEEEE. As DNA, the CDR3 is TGTGCCAGCACCCGGGGCAGCTACGGCTACACCTTC. Protein: CASTRGSYGYTF.

This clonotype was seen repeatedly, ten times or more. The gene calls are TRBV3-1 and TRBJ2-3; unclear D gene. The germline gives CDR1 LGHDT, CDR2 YNNKEL (reference sequence). Trimming took 3 bases from V and 4 from J, leaving 8 bases between them. This CDR3 comprises 13 residues. The CDR3: CASSHVGPDTQYF. The CDR3, as DNA: TGTGCCAGCAGCCATGTAGGACCAGATACGCAGTATTTT.

This clonotype occurred a few times. The rearrangement uses TRBV13 and TRBJ2-5; no clear D gene. Trimming removed 2 bases from V and 3 bases from J, with 16 bases in between. CDR1 PRHDT and CDR2 FYEKMQ come from the germline V gene (reference sequence). The CDR3 totals 16 residues. CDR3: CASSLRLVGEEETQYF. CDR3 in DNA: TGTGCCAGCAGCTTACGTCTGGTGGGTGAGGAAGAGACCCAGTACTTC.

This clonotype has a count of ten or more. This chain connects TRBV3-1 to TRBJ2-5; D remains ambiguous. Germline values: CDR1 LGHDT, CDR2 YNNKEL (reference sequence). With 1 base removed from V and 1 base from J, the gap between germline ends came to 4 bases. This CDR3 is built from 13 residues. CDR3 sequence (DNA): TGTGCCAGCAGCCAAGTCCTCCAAGAGACCCAGTACTTC. Amino acids: CASSQVLQETQYF.

The chain employs TRBV15 and TRBJ2-7, with TRBD2 as a possible D gene (5 bases). Trimming stripped 1 base from V and 2 bases from J, with 15 bases between. This CDR3 has 16 residues. Germline V gene sequence: CDR1 LNHNV, CDR2 YYDKDF (reference sequence). The DNA of the CDR3 is TGTGCCACCAGCAGAGGCGCGGGCCCCCCCACCTACGAGCAGTACGTC. Translation: CATSRGAGPPTYEQYV.

V is TRBV6-1 and J is TRBJ2-7, with 8 bases fitting TRBD1. The CDR3 is made up of 14 amino acids. With V trimmed by 5 bases and J by 5 bases, 8 bases remained unmatched. Germline V gene lookup returns CDR1 MNHNS and CDR2 SASEGT. CDR3 coding DNA: TGTGCCAGCAGTAAACAGGGGGAGTTCGACGAGCAGTACTTC. Translated: CASSKQGEFDEQYF.

At least ten counts were recorded for this clonotype. This chain links TRBV5-6 with TRBJ1-5, with D uncertain. V was cut by 0 bases and J by 6 bases, with 7 bases left in between. The CDR3 loop spans 13 amino acids. Germline-derived CDR1 and CDR2 are SGHDT and YYEEEE. The CDR3 protein is CASSLGEAQPQHF. CDR3 DNA: TGTGCCAGCAGCTTGGGGGAGGCTCAGCCCCAGCATTTT.

J is TRBJ2-1 and V is TRBV6-1; D unresolved. The ends were cut back, 2 bases at V and 9 bases at J, with 20 bases in the middle. The CDR3 spans 16 residues. Germline V gene sequence: CDR1 MNHNS, CDR2 SASEGT. CDR3 protein: CASSESVEQPTIEQFF. CDR3 sequence (DNA): TGTGCCAGCAGTGAATCAGTTGAGCAACCTACAATTGAGCAGTTCTTC.

The chain links TRBV7-9 to TRBJ2-3; TRBD1 or TRBD2 may be the D gene (6 bases each). Trimming removed 4 bases from V and 3 bases from J, with 14 bases in between. The germline V gene has CDR1 SEHNR and CDR2 FQNEAQ (reference sequence). The CDR3 is 15 residues long. CDR3: CASSSQEGETDTQYF. The CDR3 nucleotides read TGTGCCAGCAGCTCTCAGGAGGGGGAGACAGATACGCAGTATTTT.

This clonotype was seen only a few times. The rearrangement uses TRBV2 and TRBJ2-3; 12 nucleotides match TRBD2. V shed 4 bases and J 1 base; nucleotides not matched to a gene: 9. Germline V lookup: CDR1 SNHLY, CDR2 FYNNEI. CDR3 length: 18 amino acids. The CDR3 nucleotides read TGTGCCAGCAGTGCTTCGACTAGCGGGAGTTTTGGCACAGATACGCAGTATTTT. This sequence encodes CASSASTSGSFGTDTQYF.

This clonotype came up a few times. J is TRBJ2-7 and V is TRBV7-2; perhaps D is TRBD1 or TRBD2 (7 bases each). The length of the CDR3 is 15 residues. CDR1 and CDR2 from the germline V gene are SGHTA and FQGNSA. The V and J ends lost 3 bases and 5 bases respectively, with 17 bases between them. The CDR3 protein is CASSFPTGRVDEQYF. CDR3 sequence (DNA): TGTGCCAGCAGCTTCCCGACAGGGAGGGTCGACGAGCAGTACTTC.

This clonotype was picked up many times. The chain employs TRBV5-1 and TRBJ1-5; D is perhaps TRBD1 (5 bases). This CDR3 is 16 amino acids long. Germline CDR1 is SGHRS and CDR2 is YFSETQ. V lost 2 bases and J lost 0, with 12 bases in between. The DNA for the CDR3 is TGCGCCAGCAGCTTTGGGGATGGGGGTAGCAATCAGCCCCAGCATTTT. This translates into CASSFGDGGSNQPQHF.

This chain uses TRBV12-3 or TRBV12-4 with TRBJ2-5, with D possibly TRBD2 on 6 matching bases. Trimming removed 5 bases at V and 5 bases at J, with 15 bases between. CDR3 length: 14 amino acids. This CDR3 reads CASSKTSRAETQYF. CDR3 coding DNA: TGTGCCAGCAGTAAGACTAGTAGGGCGGAGACCCAGTACTTC.

This clonotype turned up a few times. The rearrangement links TRBV6-1 to TRBJ1-5, with a weak D call TRBD1 (5 bases). Per germline, CDR1 MNHNS and CDR2 SASEGT. V gave up 6 bases and J gave up 1 base, with 13 bases separating them. This CDR3 region has 15 residues. The DNA of the CDR3 is TGTGCCAGCAGCCCCAGGGTAGAGAGCAATCAGCCCCAGCATTTT. It yields the protein CASSPRVESNQPQHF.

This clonotype appeared many times. The chain joins TRBV12-3 or TRBV12-4 to TRBJ1-2; 12 bases are shared with TRBD1. The length of the CDR3 is 14 residues. The trim removed 4 bases at V and 5 bases at J, leaving 2 bases unmatched. The CDR3 bases are TGTGCCAGCAGTTCGGGACAGGGGGCGTATGGCTACACCTTC. This codes for CASSSGQGAYGYTF.

This chain links TRBV12-3 or TRBV12-4 with TRBJ2-1; weak D call: TRBD1 (6 bases). Trimming left V 5 bases short and J 10 bases short, with 12 bases between. This CDR3 contains 12 residues. As DNA, the CDR3 is TGTGCCAGCAGTCCTAACAGGGAGGAGCAGTTCTTC. This gives the protein CASSPNREEQFF.

This clonotype occurred a few times. The chain carries TRBV5-1 and TRBJ2-7, with 7 bases that match TRBD1. The CDR3 sequence is 14 residues long. The V gene's germline CDR1 is SGHRS and CDR2 YFSETQ. V gave up 4 bases and J gave up 5 bases; unmatched junction bases: 9. The CDR3 coding sequence is TGCGCCAGCAGCCATACTGACAGGGTCCACGAGCAGTACTTC. Translation gives CASSHTDRVHEQYF.

This clonotype was observed many times. The rearrangement joins TRBV9 to TRBJ2-1, with D perhaps TRBD2 (5 bases). CDR3 length equals 17 residues. CDR1 is SGDLS and CDR2 is YYNGEE in the germline V gene. V was trimmed by 0 bases and J by 8 bases, leaving 21 bases between them. CDR3 bases: TGTGCCAGCAGCGTAGCTTTTGAGACTACTTATGGCGATGAGCAGTTCTTC. Its protein is CASSVAFETTYGDEQFF.